This section outlines one T cell receptor beta chain sequence together with its context. Original processing methods: Estimation of nucleated cell counts relied on the amplification of reference gene primers. Sequencing used immunoSEQ multiplex PCR; TCRdb keeps in-frame clones, though not all of them. The DNA was the basis for D and trimming; V, J and clone size are from that table. The sample carries fewer than 120,000 clones, 72% recorded once. The germline V gene has CDR1 ENHRY and CDR2 SYGVKD. The length of the CDR3 is 16 residues. V lost 6 bases and J lost 1; bases outside the gene matches: 10. The source of the sample is a study of blood T cell repertoires in COVID-19. Study overall: Some COVID-19 samples were acute and others convalescent; all came from the United States, Italy and Spain. Sources were T cells, B-cell-depleted T cells, or PBMCs; the material itself was cDNA or gDNA.

What was sequenced was peripheral blood. This TCR was recovered from a woman in her sixties or seventies with acute or convalescent COVID-19. The chain links TRBV10-3 to TRBJ1-2; 8 nucleotides agree with TRBD1. The CDR3 bases are TGTGCCATCAGCTTGGCAGGGGGCCAAAATAACTATGGCTACACCTTC. Translated: CAISLAGGQNNYGYTF.